This TCR beta chain was captured in a study of blood T cell repertoires in COVID-19. Study summary: The origin of the acute and convalescent COVID-19 samples was the United States, Italy and Spain.

Authors' methods: Estimation of nucleated cell counts relied on the amplification of reference gene primers. Some clones are missing from TCRdb's copy, which holds only in-frame ones; the method was immunoSEQ multiplex PCR. That table is the source of V, J and clone size, and D and trimming were worked out from the DNA. The sample lists approximately 300,000 clones, about nine tenths occurring once. The specimen sequenced was PBMCs or T cells enriched from blood (not recorded which). The sequence came from a woman younger than 35 who had recovered from COVID-19.

The DNA for the CDR3 is TGTGCCAGCGGACTAGCGGTAACAGATACGCAGTATTTT. Amino acids: CASGLAVTDTQYF. The rearrangement uses TRBV6-5 and TRBJ2-3; 10 nucleotides match TRBD2. CDR1 is MNHEY, CDR2 SVGAGI, per germline. The CDR3 extends over 13 amino acids. V dropped 8 bases and J dropped 3; count of bases not matched to a gene: 2.